This paragraph covers one TCR beta chain sequence. This entry is derived from a study of T cell changes during pregnancy in multiple sclerosis. In germline, CDR1 is MNHEY, CDR2 SVGAGI. CDR3 length: 15 amino acids. Deletions cut 7 bases from V and 7 bases from J, with 17 bases between. Data came from immunoSEQ multiplex PCR; TCRdb stores just in-frame clones and leaves some out. The data hold 50,000 to 60,000 clones, with 80% to 90% observed a single time. This clonotype originated in a female donor with multiple sclerosis, enrolled in a pregnancy study. Sequenced material: CD4+ T cells from peripheral blood mononuclear cells, taken in the third trimester of pregnancy. The genes are TRBV6-5 and TRBJ1-6; unclear D gene. The chain's CDR3 is CASTAGGTVNSPLHF. CDR3 nucleotide sequence: TGTGCCAGCACAGCGGGCGGAACGGTGAATTCACCCCTCCACTTT.